The 5 T cell receptor beta chains below come from one sample, sequenced in a study of blood T cell repertoires in COVID-19. The method was immunoSEQ multiplex PCR; TCRdb's version includes in-frame clones alone and lacks a portion of them. In the table there are about 50,000 clones, approximately 85% of which are singletons. Sequences were obtained from peripheral blood. The source of these receptors is a man aged 55 to 70 with acute or convalescent COVID-19.

This chain uses TRBV28 with TRBJ1-1; 10 nucleotides line up with TRBD1. CDR3 size: 16 residues. The V gene's germline CDR1 is MDHEN and CDR2 SYDVKM. V gave up 5 bases and J gave up 6 bases; unmatched junction bases: 12. In DNA, the CDR3 is TGTGCCAGCAGTAGACAGGGGGCGCGTTTTATGCCTGAAGCTTTCTTT. This codes for CASSRQGARFMPEAFF.

This clone was observed once. This chain uses TRBV5-6 with TRBJ1-6, with TRBD1 matching 9 bases. There are 15 residues in the CDR3. V shed 4 bases, J shed 7 bases, and the junction held 6 bases outside the gene matches. Germline V gene sequence: CDR1 SGHDT, CDR2 YYEEEE. The CDR3 region is CASSGRTGDNSPLHF. The CDR3 coding sequence is TGTGCCAGCAGCGGACGGACAGGGGACAATTCACCCCTCCACTTT.

This clone is medium-sized (0.01 to 0.1%) by share. V gene TRBV27 combines with J gene TRBJ2-7, with TRBD2 as a possible D gene (6 bases). Trimming shortened V by 3 bases and J by 2 bases, and 8 bases separated the two germline ends. The CDR3 covers 13 residues. Germline CDR1 reads MNHEY; CDR2 reads SMNVEV (reference sequence). CDR3 in DNA: TGTGCCAGCAGTTTTGGCGGGACCTACGAGCAGTACTTC. Protein: CASSFGGTYEQYF.

The rearrangement uses TRBV7-9 and TRBJ1-2; TRBD1 agrees at 8 bases. The CDR3 loop spans 13 amino acids. Germline values: CDR1 SEHNR, CDR2 FQNEAQ (reference sequence). V shed 5 bases, J shed 6 bases, and the junction held 5 bases outside the gene matches. CDR3 bases: TGTGCCAGCAGCGGACAGGGTCGGGATGGCTACACCTTC. Protein: CASSGQGRDGYTF.

The chain has TRBV29-1 and TRBJ2-1; possible D gene TRBD2, 6 bases. V lost 4 bases and J 0 bases, leaving 13 bases between the germline ends. The CDR3 covers 15 residues. Looked up from germline, CDR1 is SQVTM and CDR2 is ANQGSEA. CDR3 DNA sequence: TGCAGCGTTGGGACTACCGGAGTCTCCTACAATGAGCAGTTCTTC. It specifies CSVGTTGVSYNEQFF.